The rows below give T cell receptor beta chains drawn from one sample of a study of Graves' ophthalmopathy and Graves' hyperthyroidism. MiXCR, run by TCRdb on the multiplex PCR reads, gives a single entry per CDR3 protein. The sample lists almost 750,000 distinct CDR3 sequences; 35% to 50% were seen once. Sequenced material: peripheral blood. These receptors were collected from an adult man with Graves' ophthalmopathy. Both conserved end residues are part of each CDR3. The D gene is left open where the match is weak. Clone size is given for some rows only: seen once, a few or many times, or a class if the clone is expanded.

v_gene,j_gene,abundance,d_gene,CDR3aa,CDR3nt
TRBV7-2,TRBJ2-7,NA,TRBD1,CASSLRGPAYEQYF,TGTGCCAGCAGTTTAAGGGGGCCTGCCTACGAGCAGTACTTC
TRBV10-2,TRBJ1-2,many,TRBD1,CASSSGQPNYGYTF,TGCGCCAGCAGTTCGGGACAGCCTAACTATGGCTACACCTTC
TRBV7-8,TRBJ1-6,few,TRBD1,CVSSPGGYYNSPLHF,TGTGTCAGCAGCCCAGGGGGATACTATAATTCACCCCTCCACTTT
TRBV5-6,TRBJ1-6,few,TRBD1,CASRYDRGLSPLHF,TGTGCCAGCAGATACGACAGGGGCCTTTCACCCCTCCACTTT
TRBV29-1,TRBJ1-2,many,NA,CSALNTGNLNYGYTF,TGCAGCGCCCTTAATACCGGGAACCTTAACTATGGCTACACCTTC
TRBV7-2,TRBJ1-4,few,NA,CASSLSGTWSEKLFF,TGTGCCAGCAGCTTATCCGGGACTTGGAGTGAAAAACTGTTTTTT
TRBV10-3,TRBJ1-4,many,NA,CAISDMGSDNEKLFF,TGTGCCATCAGTGATATGGGGTCAGATAATGAAAAACTGTTTTTT
TRBV2,TRBJ1-2,NA,NA,CASSFGRFGYTF,TGTGCCAGCAGTTTCGGCAGGTTTGGCTACACCTTC
TRBV7-6,TRBJ2-5,many,NA,CASSLAVQAIRETQYF,TGTGCCAGCAGCTTAGCTGTACAGGCGATTCGGGAGACCCAGTACTTC
TRBV20-1,TRBJ1-5,few,NA,CSVSPLPPTAQHF,TGCAGTGTCAGTCCCCTGCCCCCAACAGCCCAGCATTTT
TRBV24-1,TRBJ2-7,NA,TRBD1,CASAGTGDDNEQYF,TGTGCCAGCGCCGGGACAGGGGATGACAATGAGCAGTACTTC
TRBV7-9,TRBJ2-5,few,TRBD1,CASSTPGQQETQYF,TGTGCCAGCAGCACCCCGGGACAGCAAGAGACCCAGTACTTC
TRBV19,TRBJ1-3,few,NA,CAGGTTSGNTIYF,TGTGCCGGGGGGACAACTTCTGGAAACACCATATATTTT
TRBV10-2,TRBJ2-7,NA,NA,CASSGRAGGEQYF,TGCGCCAGCAGTGGAAGAGCGGGTGGTGAGCAGTACTTC
TRBV9,TRBJ2-5,few,NA,CASSPGPFSHQETQYF,TGTGCCAGCAGCCCGGGACCGTTCTCCCACCAAGAGACCCAGTACTTC
TRBV7-2,TRBJ2-5,NA,NA,CASSFLVGGEGGETQYF,TGTGCCAGCAGCTTCTTAGTGGGAGGCGAGGGAGGAGAGACCCAGTACTTC
TRBV19,TRBJ1-2,few,NA,CASSIWQGGGNGYTF,TGTGCCAGTAGTATCTGGCAGGGAGGAGGCAACGGCTACACCTTC
TRBV10-3,TRBJ2-7,few,NA,CAISGDQINEQYF,TGTGCCATCAGTGGGGACCAAATTAACGAGCAGTACTTC
TRBV7-9,TRBJ2-5,NA,TRBD2,CASSVGSLAGFGETQCF,TGTGCCAGCAGCGTCGGATCTCTAGCGGGATTCGGCGAGACCCAGTGCTTC
TRBV4-1,TRBJ2-5,many,NA,CASSQEREWETQYF,TGCGCCAGCAGCCAAGAACGGGAGTGGGAGACCCAGTACTTC
TRBV7-6,TRBJ2-5,NA,TRBD2,CASSFLRGQETQYF,TGTGCCAGCAGCTTTTTGCGGGGGCAAGAGACCCAGTACTTC
TRBV7-2,TRBJ2-7,few,NA,CASRLLGEGVEQYF,TGTGCCAGCAGATTGTTGGGGGAGGGGGTGGAGCAGTACTTC
TRBV19,TRBJ2-5,NA,NA,CASSIIPGLGETQYF,TGTGCCAGTAGTATCATCCCCGGGCTGGGAGAGACCCAGTACTTC
TRBV10-3,TRBJ2-7,NA,NA,CASSYLGGPRESYEQYF,TGTGCCAGCAGTTACCTCGGGGGGCCCCGGGAGTCCTACGAGCAGTACTTC
TRBV25-1,TRBJ1-1,NA,TRBD1,CASTPSGTGGFTEAFF,TGTGCCAGCACCCCTTCCGGGACAGGGGGCTTCACTGAAGCTTTCTTT
TRBV7-9,TRBJ2-7,few,NA,CASSLGGTGSYYEQYF,TGTGCCAGCAGCTTAGGGGGTACGGGCAGCTACTACGAGCAGTACTTC
TRBV25-1,TRBJ1-1,once,NA,CASSEFGQDAFF,TGTGCCAGCAGTGAATTCGGCCAGGATGCTTTCTTT
TRBV5-1,TRBJ1-3,NA,NA,CASSPEHGFGAGNTIYF,TGCGCCAGCAGCCCGGAGCATGGGTTCGGGGCTGGAAACACCATATATTTT
TRBV20-1,TRBJ1-2,NA,NA,CSATYRGAYGYTF,TGCAGTGCCACGTACCGGGGAGCCTATGGCTACACCTTC
TRBV4-3,TRBJ1-2,NA,NA,CASSLTTGDYGYTF,TGCGCCAGCAGCCTCACGACAGGAGACTATGGCTACACCTTC
TRBV11-1,TRBJ2-2,NA,NA,CASSNHGELFF,TGTGCCAGCAGCAACCACGGGGAGCTGTTTTTT
TRBV24-1,TRBJ1-5,few,NA,CASSRTVVGASNQPQHF,TGTGCCAGCAGCAGGACCGTGGTCGGGGCCAGCAATCAGCCCCAGCATTTT
TRBV15,TRBJ1-4,NA,NA,CATSRVGQGMEKLFF,TGTGCCACCAGCAGAGTCGGGCAGGGGATGGAAAAACTGTTTTTT
TRBV12-3/TRBV12-4,TRBJ1-5,few,NA,CASSARSNQPQHF,TGTGCCAGCAGTGCACGAAGCAATCAGCCCCAGCATTTT
TRBV10-3,TRBJ2-2,many,NA,CATTHGGRNTGELFF,TGTGCCACCACTCACGGGGGGCGGAACACCGGGGAGCTGTTTTTT
TRBV12-3/TRBV12-4,TRBJ1-1,once,NA,CASSPWAGRITEAFF,TGTGCCAGCAGTCCATGGGCAGGGCGGATCACTGAAGCTTTCTTT
TRBV12-3/TRBV12-4,TRBJ2-7,NA,NA,CASSLWVWYEQYF,TGTGCCAGCAGTTTATGGGTTTGGTACGAGCAGTACTTC
TRBV7-9,TRBJ2-5,many,NA,CASSLETRQETQYF,TGTGCCAGCAGCTTAGAGACTAGACAAGAGACCCAGTACTTC
TRBV4-3,TRBJ2-2,NA,NA,CASSQDDRFTGELFF,TGCGCCAGCAGCCAAGATGACAGGTTCACCGGGGAGCTGTTTTTT
TRBV12-3/TRBV12-4,TRBJ2-7,few,NA,CASSSRGLSYEQYF,TGTGCCAGCAGTTCCAGGGGTCTATCCTACGAGCAGTACTTC
TRBV19,TRBJ2-5,many,NA,CAAKGGGETQYF,TGTGCCGCCAAAGGAGGGGGAGAGACCCAGTACTTC
TRBV7-6,TRBJ2-7,many,NA,CASSPTGNDEQYF,TGTGCCAGCAGCCCCACAGGGAATGACGAGCAGTACTTC
TRBV12-3/TRBV12-4,TRBJ2-3,few,NA,CASRPGHITDTQYF,TGTGCCAGCAGACCGGGACACATCACAGATACGCAGTATTTT
TRBV7-6,TRBJ1-4,NA,NA,CASSLRPRTRRENEKLFF,TGTGCCAGCAGCTTGAGGCCCCGCACGCGCAGGGAGAATGAAAAACTGTTTTTT
TRBV19,TRBJ2-7,few,TRBD2,CASSISGTSASYEQYF,TGTGCCAGTAGTATTTCCGGGACTAGTGCCTCCTACGAGCAGTACTTC
TRBV24-1,TRBJ1-5,NA,NA,CASRVQGGFNQPQHF,TGTGCCAGCAGAGTCCAAGGAGGGTTCAATCAGCCCCAGCATTTT
TRBV10-2,TRBJ1-3,NA,NA,CASSDPPTIYF,TGCGCCAGCAGTGACCCACCCACCATATATTTT
TRBV2,TRBJ2-7,NA,TRBD1,CASSQWGQSAEQYF,TGTGCCAGCAGCCAATGGGGACAGTCGGCCGAGCAGTACTTC
TRBV20-1,TRBJ1-2,many,NA,CSATREGGYTF,TGCAGTGCAACCCGGGAGGGAGGCTACACCTTC
TRBV11-2,TRBJ2-7,many,NA,CASSSIRDHEQYF,TGTGCCAGCAGCTCCATCAGGGACCACGAGCAGTACTTC